This record covers a single T cell receptor beta chain. In the original analysis: Nucleated cell number was recorded as an estimate derived from reference gene primer amplification. Produced via immunoSEQ multiplex PCR; TCRdb's table is partial and in-frame only. D and trimming were read from the DNA, whereas the V and J calls and clone size are those reported in that table. The sample records about 240,000 clones, approximately 87% being singletons. The data were obtained in a study of blood T cell repertoires in COVID-19. Study-wide background: The United States, Italy and Spain supplied acute and convalescent COVID-19 samples. T cells, B-cell-depleted T cells, or PBMCs supplied cDNA or gDNA.

Trimming at V came to 10 bases and at J to 0 bases, leaving 8 bases not matched to a gene. The CDR3 contains 14 residues. Germline values: CDR1 MNHEY, CDR2 SVGAGI. This TCR was sampled from a man in his 60s with acute or convalescent COVID-19. The sample taken for sequencing was peripheral blood. The chain couples TRBV6-5 to TRBJ2-7, with 8 bases that match TRBD1. The CDR3 nucleotides are TGTGCCACCCGACAGGGGCAGGGCTCCTACGAGCAGTACTTC. Its translation is CATRQGQGSYEQYF.